What follows is one TCR beta chain and its context. The data derive from a study of blood T cell repertoires in COVID-19. Here immunoSEQ multiplex PCR was the method, and the copy in TCRdb shows in-frame clones only, minus some. Of roughly 160,000 clones listed, more than 85% are singletons. Sample: peripheral blood. This clonotype was sampled from a man aged 60 to 75 with COVID-19, enrolled during active disease.

CDR3 DNA sequence: TGTGCCACCAGTGATTCGCGACAGGTGCGGGAGACCCAGTACTTC. Its translation: CATSDSRQVRETQYF. This sequence joins TRBV24-1 and TRBJ2-5, with D maybe TRBD1 (6 bases). The CDR3 covers 15 residues. Germline V gives CDR1 KGHDR, CDR2 SFDVKD. V gave up 2 bases and J gave up 5 bases, with 14 bases separating them.